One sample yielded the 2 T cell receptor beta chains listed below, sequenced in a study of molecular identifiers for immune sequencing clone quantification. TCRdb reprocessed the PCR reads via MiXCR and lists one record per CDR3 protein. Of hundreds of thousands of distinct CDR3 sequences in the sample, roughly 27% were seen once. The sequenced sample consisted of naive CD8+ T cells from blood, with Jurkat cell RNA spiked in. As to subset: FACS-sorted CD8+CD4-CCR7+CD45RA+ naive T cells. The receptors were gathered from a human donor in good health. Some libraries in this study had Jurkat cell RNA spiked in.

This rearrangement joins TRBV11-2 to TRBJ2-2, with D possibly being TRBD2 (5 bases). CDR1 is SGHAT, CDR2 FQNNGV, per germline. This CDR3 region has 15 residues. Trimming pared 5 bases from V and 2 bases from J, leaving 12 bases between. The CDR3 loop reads CASSLSSLNTGELFF. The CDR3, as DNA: TGTGCCAGCAGCCTATCTAGCCTTAACACCGGGGAGCTGTTTTTT.

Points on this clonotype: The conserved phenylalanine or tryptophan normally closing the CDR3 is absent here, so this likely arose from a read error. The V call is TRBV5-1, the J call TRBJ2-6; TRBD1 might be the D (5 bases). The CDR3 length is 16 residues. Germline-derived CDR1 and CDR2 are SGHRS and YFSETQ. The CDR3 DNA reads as TGCGCCAGCAGCTTGGACCAAGCCTCTGGGGCCGACGTCCTGACTTCC. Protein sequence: CASSLDQASGADVLTS.